This T cell receptor (beta chain) was observed in a study of T cell responses to AZD1222 COVID-19 vaccine. Regarding the study as a whole: Increases in Spike-specific TCR breadth and depth were seen after two AZD1222 doses. At baseline, seropositivity was found in only six AZD1222 recipients.

With respect to this clone: The antigen is undetermined.

Assay used: immunoSEQ multiplex PCR; TCRdb lists only in-frame clones, some missing. The sample lists some 200,000 clones, 80% to 95% seen once, with about 9.4% in the top ten. Sequencing was performed on peripheral blood, taken on day 0 of AZD1222 vaccination. This TCR was recovered from an adult in good health.

CDR3 sequence (DNA): TGTGCCAGCAGCTCCAGGGTCCCGCTTGGTGTTTACTATGGCTACACCTTC. It encodes CASSSRVPLGVYYGYTF. The rearrangement uses TRBV7-2 and TRBJ1-2; D may be TRBD1 (5 bases). Germline CDR1 SGHTA, CDR2 FQGNSA. The V gene lost 4 bases and the J gene lost 3 bases, with 21 bases spanning the gap. The CDR3 loop spans 17 amino acids. Combining the CDR3 with reference TRBV7-2 and TRBJ1-2 gives the whole variable domain GAGVSQSPSNKVTEKGKDVELRCDPISGHTALYWYRQSLGQGLEFLIYFQGNSAPDKSGLPSDRFSAERTGGSVSTLTIQRTQQEDSAVYLCASSSRVPLGVYYGYTFGSGTRLTVV.